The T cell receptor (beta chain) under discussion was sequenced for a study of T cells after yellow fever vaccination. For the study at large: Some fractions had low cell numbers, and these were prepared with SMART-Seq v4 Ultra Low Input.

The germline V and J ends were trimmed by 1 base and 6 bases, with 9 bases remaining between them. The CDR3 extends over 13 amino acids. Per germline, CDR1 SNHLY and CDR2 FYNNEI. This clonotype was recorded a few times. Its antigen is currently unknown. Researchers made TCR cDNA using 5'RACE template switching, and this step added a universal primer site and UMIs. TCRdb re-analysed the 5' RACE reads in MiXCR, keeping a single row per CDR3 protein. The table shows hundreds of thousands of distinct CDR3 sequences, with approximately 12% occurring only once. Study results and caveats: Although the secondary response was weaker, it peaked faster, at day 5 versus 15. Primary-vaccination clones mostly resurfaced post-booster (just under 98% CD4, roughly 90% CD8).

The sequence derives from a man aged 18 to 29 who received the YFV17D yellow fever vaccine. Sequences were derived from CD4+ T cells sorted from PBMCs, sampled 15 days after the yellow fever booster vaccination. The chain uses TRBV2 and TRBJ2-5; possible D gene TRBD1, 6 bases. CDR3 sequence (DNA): TGTGCCAGCAGTGAAGACAGGGCCAAGACCCAGTACTTC. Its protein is CASSEDRAKTQYF.